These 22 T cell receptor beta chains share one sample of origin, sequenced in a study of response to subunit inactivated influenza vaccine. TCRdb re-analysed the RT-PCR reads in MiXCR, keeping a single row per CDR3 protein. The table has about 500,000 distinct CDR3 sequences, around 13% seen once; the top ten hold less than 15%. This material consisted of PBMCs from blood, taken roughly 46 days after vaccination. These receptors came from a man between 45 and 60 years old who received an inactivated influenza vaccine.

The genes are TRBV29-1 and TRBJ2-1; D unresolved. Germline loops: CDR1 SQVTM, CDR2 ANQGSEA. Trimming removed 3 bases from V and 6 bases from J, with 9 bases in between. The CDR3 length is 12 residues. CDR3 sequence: CSVDWGANEQFF. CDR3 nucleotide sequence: TGCAGCGTTGACTGGGGTGCCAATGAGCAGTTCTTC.

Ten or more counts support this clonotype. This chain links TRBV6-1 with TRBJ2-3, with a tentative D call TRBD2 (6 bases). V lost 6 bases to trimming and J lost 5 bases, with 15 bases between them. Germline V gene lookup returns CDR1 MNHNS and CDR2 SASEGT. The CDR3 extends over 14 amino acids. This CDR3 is CASRKTRSQDTQYF. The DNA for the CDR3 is TGTGCCAGCAGGAAGACTAGATCCCAAGATACGCAGTATTTT.

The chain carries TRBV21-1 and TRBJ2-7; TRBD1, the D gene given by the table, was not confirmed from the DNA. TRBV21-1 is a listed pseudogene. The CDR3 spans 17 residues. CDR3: CASSHRKGDSLLYEQYF. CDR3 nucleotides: TGTGCCAGCAGCCACAGGAAGGGGGACAGCCTACTCTACGAGCAGTACTTC.

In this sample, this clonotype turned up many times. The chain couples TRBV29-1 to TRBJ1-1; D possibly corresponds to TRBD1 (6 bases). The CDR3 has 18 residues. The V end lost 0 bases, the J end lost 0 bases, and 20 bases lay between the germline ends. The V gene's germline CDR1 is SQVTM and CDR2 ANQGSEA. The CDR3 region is CSVEDTAPAGVLNTEAFF. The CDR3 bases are TGCAGCGTTGAAGATACCGCACCGGCAGGGGTGTTGAACACTGAAGCTTTCTTT. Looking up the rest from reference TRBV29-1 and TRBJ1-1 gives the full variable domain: SAVISQKPSRDICQRGTSLTIQCQVDSQVTMMFWYRQQPGQSLTLIATANQGSEATYESGFVIDKFPISRPNLTFSTLTVSNMSPEDSSIYLCSVEDTAPAGVLNTEAFFGQGTRLTVV.

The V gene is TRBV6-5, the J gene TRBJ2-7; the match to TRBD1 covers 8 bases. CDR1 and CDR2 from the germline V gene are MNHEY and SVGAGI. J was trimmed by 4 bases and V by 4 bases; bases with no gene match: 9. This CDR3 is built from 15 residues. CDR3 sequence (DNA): TGTGCCAGCAGTTCCCAGGACAGGGACGTTTACGAGCAGTACTTC. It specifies CASSSQDRDVYEQYF.

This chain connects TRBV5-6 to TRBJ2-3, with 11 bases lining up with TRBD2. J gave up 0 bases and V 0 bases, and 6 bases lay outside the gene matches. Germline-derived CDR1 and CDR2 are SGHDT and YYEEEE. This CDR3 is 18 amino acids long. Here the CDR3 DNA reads TGTGCCAGCAGCTTGGGACTAGCGGGAAAACCTAGCACAGATACGCAGTATTTT. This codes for CASSLGLAGKPSTDTQYF.

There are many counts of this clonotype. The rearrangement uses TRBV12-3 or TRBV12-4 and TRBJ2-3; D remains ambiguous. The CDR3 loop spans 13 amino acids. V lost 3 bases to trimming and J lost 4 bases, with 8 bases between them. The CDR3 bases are TGTGCCAGCAGTTTGCTGAGGCCAGATACGCAGTATTTT. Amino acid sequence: CASSLLRPDTQYF.

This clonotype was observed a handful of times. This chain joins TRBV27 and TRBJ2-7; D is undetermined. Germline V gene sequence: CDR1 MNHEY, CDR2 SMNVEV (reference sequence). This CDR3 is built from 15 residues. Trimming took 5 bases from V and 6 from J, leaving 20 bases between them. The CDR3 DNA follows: TGTGCCAGCAGTCCCAACCCCCTAGTTCCTGGCGAGCAGTACTTC. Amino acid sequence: CASSPNPLVPGEQYF.

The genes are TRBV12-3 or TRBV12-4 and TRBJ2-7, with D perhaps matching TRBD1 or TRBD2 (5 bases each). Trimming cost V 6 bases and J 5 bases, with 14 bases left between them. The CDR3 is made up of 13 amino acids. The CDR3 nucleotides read TGTGCCAGCAGGCCCGGGGCGGCGGACGAGCAGTACTTC. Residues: CASRPGAADEQYF.

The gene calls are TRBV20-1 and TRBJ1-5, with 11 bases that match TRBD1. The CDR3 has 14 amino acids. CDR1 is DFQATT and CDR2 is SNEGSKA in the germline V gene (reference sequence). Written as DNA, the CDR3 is TGCAGCGGACAGGGGGCCGGGGGCAATCAGCCCCAGCATTTT. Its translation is CSGQGAGGNQPQHF.

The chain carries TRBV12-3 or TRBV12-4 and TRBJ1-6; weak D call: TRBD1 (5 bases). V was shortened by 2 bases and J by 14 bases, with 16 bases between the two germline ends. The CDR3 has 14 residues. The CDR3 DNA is TGTGCCAGCAGTTTATTCGGGGGAGGTTCGGCCCTCCACTTT. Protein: CASSLFGGGSALHF.

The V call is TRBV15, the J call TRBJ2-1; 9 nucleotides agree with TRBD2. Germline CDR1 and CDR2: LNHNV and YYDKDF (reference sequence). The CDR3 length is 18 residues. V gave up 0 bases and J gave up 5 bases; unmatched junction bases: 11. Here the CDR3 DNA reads TGTGCCACCAGCAGAGATTTTACTAGCGGGCTTTTAAACAATGAGCAGTTCTTC. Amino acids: CATSRDFTSGLLNNEQFF.

CDR3 protein: CASSYSPALGDTEAFF. Here the CDR3 DNA reads TGTGCCAGCAGCTATTCCCCGGCCCTCGGGGATACTGAAGCTTTCTTT. This chain joins TRBV12-3 or TRBV12-4 and TRBJ1-1; D remains unclear. The CDR3 consists of 16 residues. Trimming stripped 6 bases from V and 5 bases from J, with 22 bases between.

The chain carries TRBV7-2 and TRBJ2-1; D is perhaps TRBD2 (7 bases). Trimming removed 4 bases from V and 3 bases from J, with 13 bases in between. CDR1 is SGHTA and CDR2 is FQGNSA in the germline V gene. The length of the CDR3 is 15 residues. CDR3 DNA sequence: TGTGCCAGCAGCTCCATGGGGGGGCGCTACAATGAGCAGTTCTTC. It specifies CASSSMGGRYNEQFF.

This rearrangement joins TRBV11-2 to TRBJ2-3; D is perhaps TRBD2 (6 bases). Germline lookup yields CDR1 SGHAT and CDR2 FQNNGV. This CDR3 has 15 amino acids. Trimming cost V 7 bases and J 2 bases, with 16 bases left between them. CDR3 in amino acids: CASTMIGTDTDTQYF. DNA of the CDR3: TGTGCCAGCACCATGATCGGGACTGACACAGATACGCAGTATTTT.

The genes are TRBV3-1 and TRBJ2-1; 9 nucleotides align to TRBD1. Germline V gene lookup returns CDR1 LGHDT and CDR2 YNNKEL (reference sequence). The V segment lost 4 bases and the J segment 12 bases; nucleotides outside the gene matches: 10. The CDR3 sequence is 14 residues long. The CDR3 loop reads CASSRGTGSLGQFF. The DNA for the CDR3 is TGTGCCAGCAGCCGCGGGACAGGGAGTCTCGGGCAGTTCTTC.

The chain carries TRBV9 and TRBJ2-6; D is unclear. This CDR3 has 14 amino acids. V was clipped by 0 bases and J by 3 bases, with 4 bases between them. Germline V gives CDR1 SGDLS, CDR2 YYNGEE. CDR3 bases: TGTGCCAGCAGCGTAGTGGGTGGGGCCAACGTCCTGACTTTC. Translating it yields CASSVVGGANVLTF.

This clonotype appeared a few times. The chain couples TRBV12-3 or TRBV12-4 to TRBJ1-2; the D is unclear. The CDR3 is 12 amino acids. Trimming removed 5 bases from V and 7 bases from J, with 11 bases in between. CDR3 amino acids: CASSPRVVGYTF. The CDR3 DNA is TGTGCCAGCAGTCCAAGGGTAGTTGGCTACACCTTC.

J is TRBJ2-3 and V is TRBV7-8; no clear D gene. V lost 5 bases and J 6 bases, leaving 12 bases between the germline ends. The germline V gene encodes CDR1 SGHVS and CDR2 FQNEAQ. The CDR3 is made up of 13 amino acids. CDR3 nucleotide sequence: TGTGCCAGCAGCCCCCCCTCCAGGGATACGCAGTATTTT. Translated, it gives CASSPPSRDTQYF. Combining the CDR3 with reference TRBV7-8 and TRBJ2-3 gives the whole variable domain GAGVSQSPRYKVAKRGQDVALRCDPISGHVSLFWYQQALGQGPEFLTYFQNEAQLDKSGLPSDRFFAERPEGSVSTLKIQRTQQEDSAVYLCASSPPSRDTQYFGPGTRLTVL.

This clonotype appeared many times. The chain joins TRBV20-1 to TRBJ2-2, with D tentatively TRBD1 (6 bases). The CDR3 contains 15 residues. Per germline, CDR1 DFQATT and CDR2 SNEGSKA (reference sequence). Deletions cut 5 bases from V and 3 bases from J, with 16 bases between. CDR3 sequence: CSAPSRGTYTGELFF. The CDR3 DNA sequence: TGCAGTGCTCCCAGTAGAGGGACATACACCGGGGAGCTGTTTTTT.

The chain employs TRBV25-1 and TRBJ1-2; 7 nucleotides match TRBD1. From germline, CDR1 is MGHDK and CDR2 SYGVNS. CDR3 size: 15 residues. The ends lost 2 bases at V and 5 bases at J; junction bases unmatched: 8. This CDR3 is CASSEPSGTAYGYTF. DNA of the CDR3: TGTGCCAGCAGTGAACCCTCGGGGACAGCTTATGGCTACACCTTC.

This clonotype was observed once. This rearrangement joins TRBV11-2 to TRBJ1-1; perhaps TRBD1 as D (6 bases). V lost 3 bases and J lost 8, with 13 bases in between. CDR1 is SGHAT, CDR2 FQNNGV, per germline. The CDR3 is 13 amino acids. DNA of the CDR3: TGTGCCAGCAGCTTTACAGGGAGGGGAGAAGCTTTCTTT. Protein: CASSFTGRGEAFF.